These T cell receptor beta chains were read from a single sample in a study of response to subunit inactivated influenza vaccine. TCRdb re-analysed the RT-PCR reads in MiXCR, keeping a single row per CDR3 protein. The repertoire has about 570,000 distinct CDR3 sequences, 11% of them found once; the top ten carry 8% to 13%. These data also formed part of another study, on T cells expressing NK-cell markers.

The sample in question was PBMCs from blood, obtained on the day of vaccination. The receptor set was obtained from a man in his fifties who received an inactivated influenza vaccine. CDR3s include the opening cysteine and the closing phenylalanine or tryptophan. A D gene is named only where the DNA matches it firmly. Rows may omit the clone size; those that give it use once, few, many or a size class.

J	length	D	size	V	CDR3	DNA
TRBJ2-2	14	NA	NA	TRBV6-2/TRBV6-3	CASSAQGFAGELFF	TGTGCCAGCAGTGCCCAGGGTTTCGCCGGGGAGCTGTTTTTT
TRBJ2-5	17	NA	few	TRBV28	CASSLFVWGISGETQYF	TGTGCCAGCAGTTTATTCGTCTGGGGCATATCTGGGGAGACCCAGTACTTC
TRBJ2-7	14	TRBD1	NA	TRBV6-1	CASTAGTGVGEQYF	TGTGCCAGCACAGCCGGGACAGGGGTCGGCGAGCAGTACTTC
TRBJ2-7	14	TRBD2	NA	TRBV10-3	CAISTTSGLYEQYF	TGTGCCATCAGCACAACTAGCGGTCTCTACGAGCAGTACTTC
TRBJ2-1	14	NA	few	TRBV19	CASSMGGPNNEQFF	TGTGCCAGTAGTATGGGGGGCCCGAACAATGAGCAGTTCTTC
TRBJ1-6	16	NA	NA	TRBV5-1	CASSPLVGTNNSPLHF	TGCGCCAGCAGCCCTCTGGTGGGGACTAATAATTCACCCCTCCACTTT
TRBJ2-4	11	NA	NA	TRBV6-2/TRBV6-3	CARGAKNIQYF	TGTGCGAGGGGAGCCAAAAACATTCAGTACTTC
TRBJ2-5	15	NA	NA	TRBV5-1	CASSSAGRRTETQYF	TGCGCCAGCAGCTCTGCGGGGAGGCGCACAGAGACCCAGTACTTC
TRBJ2-2	16	NA	few	TRBV25-1	CASSESGRSGSGELFF	TGTGCCAGCAGTGAATCGGGCCGATCAGGGTCCGGGGAGCTGTTTTTT
TRBJ1-2	15	TRBD1	few	TRBV28	CASSLLQGASGGYTF	TGTGCCAGCAGTCTACTCCAGGGGGCGTCGGGCGGCTACACCTTC
TRBJ2-3	14	NA	many	TRBV29-1	CSVESGVGTDTQYF	TGCAGCGTTGAGTCCGGGGTAGGCACAGATACGCAGTATTTT
TRBJ2-2	14	NA	many	TRBV3-1	CASSPGGFNGELFF	TGTGCCAGCAGCCCCGGAGGATTCAATGGGGAGCTGTTTTTT
TRBJ1-1	13	NA	NA	TRBV28	CASSLARVGEAFF	TGTGCCAGCAGTTTGGCACGTGTGGGTGAAGCTTTCTTT
TRBJ2-1	16	NA	few	TRBV5-6	CASRRVVSDFPSEQFF	TGTGCCAGCAGACGTGTGGTCTCCGACTTTCCCAGCGAGCAGTTCTTC
TRBJ1-6	16	NA	few	TRBV4-3	CASSLSAQDWTSPLHF	TGCGCCAGCAGCCTTTCAGCGCAGGATTGGACTTCACCCCTCCACTTT
TRBJ2-7	15	NA	few	TRBV5-6	CASSLMWGETYEQYF	TGTGCCAGCAGCTTGATGTGGGGGGAGACCTACGAGCAGTACTTC
TRBJ2-7	14	TRBD1	many	TRBV7-8	CASSIGQGPYEQYF	TGTGCCAGCAGCATAGGACAGGGCCCTTACGAGCAGTACTTC
TRBJ2-7	12	NA	few	TRBV25-1	CASSGTGFEQYF	TGTGCCAGCAGTGGAACAGGGTTCGAGCAGTACTTC
TRBJ1-2	14	TRBD1	few	TRBV12-3/TRBV12-4	CASSLAGTGERYTF	TGTGCCAGCAGTTTGGCAGGGACAGGGGAACGCTACACCTTC
TRBJ2-2	14	NA	NA	TRBV7-3	CASAGFVGAGELFF	TGTGCCAGCGCGGGATTCGTTGGAGCCGGGGAGCTGTTTTTT
TRBJ2-7	16	TRBD2	few	TRBV5-1	CASNGLAGARGNEQYF	TGCGCCAGCAACGGACTAGCGGGAGCCCGGGGTAACGAGCAGTACTTC
TRBJ2-5	12	NA	NA	TRBV2	CASRQDQETQYF	TGTGCCAGCAGGCAGGACCAAGAGACCCAGTACTTC
TRBJ1-2	14	NA	few	TRBV3-1	CASSQQRYNYGYTF	TGTGCCAGCAGCCAACAACGGTACAACTATGGCTACACCTTC
TRBJ2-5	13	TRBD1	NA	TRBV20-1	CSARKTGEETQYF	TGCAGTGCTAGAAAGACAGGGGAAGAGACCCAGTACTTC
TRBJ2-5	16	NA	many	TRBV6-5	CASSYGAELSKETQYF	TGTGCCAGCAGTTACGGGGCAGAACTTTCCAAAGAGACCCAGTACTTC
TRBJ2-3	14	TRBD2	few	TRBV5-1	CASSGGTSGDTQYF	TGCGCCAGCAGCGGGGGGACTAGCGGAGATACGCAGTATTTT
TRBJ2-2	16	NA	NA	TRBV18	CASSLPSVGTTGELFF	TGTGCCAGCTCACTACCTAGCGTGGGGACCACCGGGGAGCTGTTTTTT
TRBJ2-6	13	NA	NA	TRBV7-9	CASSPPRTDVLTF	TGTGCCAGCAGTCCCCCGCGGACGGACGTCCTGACTTTC
TRBJ2-2	15	NA	NA	TRBV27	CASSLLVASVGELFF	TGTGCCAGCAGTTTACTTGTTGCTTCGGTTGGGGAGCTGTTTTTT
TRBJ2-5	15	NA	few	TRBV12-3/TRBV12-4	CASSLFRGSQETQYF	TGTGCCAGCAGTTTATTTCGAGGGAGTCAAGAGACCCAGTACTTC
TRBJ2-3	15	NA	NA	TRBV6-1	CASGPRGPRADTQYF	TGTGCCAGCGGCCCTCGGGGACCGCGGGCAGATACGCAGTATTTT
TRBJ2-5	16	TRBD2	few	TRBV10-3	CAIGPTIAGREETQYF	TGTGCCATCGGCCCCACAATAGCGGGGAGGGAAGAGACCCAGTACTTC
TRBJ2-7	14	NA	few	TRBV11-1	CASSFDRKEGEQYF	TGTGCCAGCAGCTTTGACCGAAAAGAGGGCGAGCAGTACTTC
TRBJ1-1	16	NA	NA	TRBV15	CATSLLGGLRNTEAFF	TGTGCCACCAGCTTGCTGGGGGGCTTAAGGAACACTGAAGCTTTCTTT
TRBJ1-5	14	NA	few	TRBV29-1	CSVGGTDVNQPQHF	TGCAGCGTTGGTGGGACGGATGTCAATCAGCCCCAGCATTTT
TRBJ2-1	15	TRBD2	few	TRBV15	CATSRGSGSYGEQFF	TGTGCCACCAGCAGAGGTAGCGGGAGTTATGGTGAGCAGTTCTTC
TRBJ2-7	14	NA	few	TRBV29-1	CSVELMTDTYEQYF	TGCAGCGTTGAATTAATGACAGACACCTACGAGCAGTACTTC
TRBJ2-4	15	NA	NA	TRBV7-8	CASSSRGEAKNIQYF	TGTGCCAGCAGCTCCCGAGGGGAAGCCAAAAACATTCAGTACTTC
TRBJ2-5	14	NA	NA	TRBV7-2	CASSLAPEGGGQYF	TGTGCCAGCAGCTTAGCACCCGAGGGTGGGGGCCAGTACTTC
TRBJ2-5	15	TRBD2	few	TRBV5-1	CASSFGTSGPETQYF	TGCGCCAGCAGCTTCGGGACTAGCGGCCCAGAGACCCAGTACTTC
TRBJ2-7	15	TRBD1	few	TRBV6-5	CASSYDRGSSYEQYF	TGTGCCAGCAGTTATGACAGGGGGAGCTCCTACGAGCAGTACTTC
TRBJ1-5	15	TRBD1	NA	TRBV15	CATSRVTGRNQPQHF	TGTGCCACCAGCAGAGTGACAGGGCGCAATCAGCCCCAGCATTTT
TRBJ2-3	15	NA	NA	TRBV12-3/TRBV12-4	CASSLGAFGQDTQYF	TGTGCCAGCAGTTTAGGGGCGTTTGGTCAGGATACGCAGTATTTT
TRBJ2-1	15	TRBD2	NA	TRBV5-1	CASSPSLAGRNEQFF	TGCGCCAGCAGCCCGTCCCTAGCGGGAAGGAATGAGCAGTTCTTC
TRBJ1-4	16	NA	few	TRBV5-1	CASSLVGVTANEKLFF	TGCGCCAGCAGCTTGGTTGGGGTAACGGCTAATGAAAAACTGTTTTTT
TRBJ2-7	14	NA	many	TRBV9	CASSVGTSRDEQYF	TGTGCCAGCAGCGTAGGTACTAGCAGGGACGAGCAGTACTTC
TRBJ2-1	18	TRBD2	NA	TRBV4-1	CASSQGLAHRSSYNEQFF	TGCGCCAGCAGCCAAGGACTAGCGCACAGGAGCTCCTACAATGAGCAGTTCTTC
TRBJ1-5	13	NA	few	TRBV12-3/TRBV12-4	CASSLGSLQPQHF	TGTGCCAGCAGTTTAGGGTCCCTCCAGCCCCAGCATTTT
TRBJ2-5	18	NA	few	TRBV7-2	CASSLARFGSRAQETQYF	TGTGCCAGCAGCTTAGCGCGGTTTGGTTCCAGGGCCCAAGAGACCCAGTACTTC
TRBJ2-7	13	NA	few	TRBV27	CASSFEPRGEQYF	TGTGCCAGCAGTTTTGAACCGCGGGGCGAGCAGTACTTC